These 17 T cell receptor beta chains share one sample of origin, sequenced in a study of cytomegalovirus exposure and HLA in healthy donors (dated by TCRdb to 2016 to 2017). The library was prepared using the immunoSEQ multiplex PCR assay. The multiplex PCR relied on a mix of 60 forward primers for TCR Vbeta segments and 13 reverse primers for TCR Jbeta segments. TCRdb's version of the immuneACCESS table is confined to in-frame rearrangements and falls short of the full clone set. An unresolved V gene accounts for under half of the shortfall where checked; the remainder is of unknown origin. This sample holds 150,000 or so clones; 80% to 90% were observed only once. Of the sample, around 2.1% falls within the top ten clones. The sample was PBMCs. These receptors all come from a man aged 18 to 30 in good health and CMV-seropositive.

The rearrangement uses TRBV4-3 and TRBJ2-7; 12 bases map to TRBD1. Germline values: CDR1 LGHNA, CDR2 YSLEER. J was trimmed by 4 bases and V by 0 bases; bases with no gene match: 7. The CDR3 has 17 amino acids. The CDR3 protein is CASSQDPPGQGAYEQYF. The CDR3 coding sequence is TGCGCCAGCAGCCAAGATCCTCCGGGACAGGGGGCTTACGAGCAGTACTTC.

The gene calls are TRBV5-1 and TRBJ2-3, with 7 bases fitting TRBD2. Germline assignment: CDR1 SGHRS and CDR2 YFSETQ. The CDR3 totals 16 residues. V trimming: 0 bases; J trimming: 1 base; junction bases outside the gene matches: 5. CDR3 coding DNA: TGCGCCAGCAGCTTGGCCGGAACTAGCGGCACAGATACGCAGTATTTT. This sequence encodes CASSLAGTSGTDTQYF.

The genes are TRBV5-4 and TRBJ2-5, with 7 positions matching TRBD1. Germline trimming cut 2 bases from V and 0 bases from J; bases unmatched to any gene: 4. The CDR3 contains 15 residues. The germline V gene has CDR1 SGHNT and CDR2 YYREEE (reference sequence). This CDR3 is CASSLGQVHQETQYF. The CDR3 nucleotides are TGTGCCAGCAGCTTAGGACAGGTCCACCAAGAGACCCAGTACTTC. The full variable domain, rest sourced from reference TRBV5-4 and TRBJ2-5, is ETGVTQSPTHLIKTRGQQVTLRCSSQSGHNTVSWYQQALGQGPQFIFQYYREEENGRGNFPPRFSGLQFPNYSSELNVNALELDDSALYLCASSLGQVHQETQYFGPGTRLLVL.

In nucleotides, the CDR3 is TGTGCCAGCAGTTACCAGGGGTCCTACGAGCAGTACTTC. It is translated as CASSYQGSYEQYF. V usage is TRBV6-5 and J usage is TRBJ2-7; a weak D match, TRBD1 (6 bases). V lost 2 bases and J lost 1, with 6 bases in between. There are 13 residues in the CDR3. The germline V gene encodes CDR1 MNHEY and CDR2 SVGAGI.

The CDR3 nucleotides read TGTGCCAGCAGTGATGGCCTAGCGGGGGGGTTATACACCGGGGAGCTGTTTTTT. This codes for CASSDGLAGGLYTGELFF. V is TRBV6-1 and J is TRBJ2-2; 12 nucleotides align to TRBD2. Germline V gene sequence: CDR1 MNHNS, CDR2 SASEGT. The CDR3 covers 18 residues. V dropped 3 bases and J dropped 3; count of bases not matched to a gene: 8.

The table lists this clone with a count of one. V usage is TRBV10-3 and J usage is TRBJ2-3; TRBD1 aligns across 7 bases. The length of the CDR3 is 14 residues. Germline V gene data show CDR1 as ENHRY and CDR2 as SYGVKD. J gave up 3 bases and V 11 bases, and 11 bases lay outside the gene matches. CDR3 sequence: CASTGKFGTDTQYF. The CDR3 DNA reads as TGTGCCTCGACAGGGAAGTTTGGGACAGATACGCAGTATTTT.

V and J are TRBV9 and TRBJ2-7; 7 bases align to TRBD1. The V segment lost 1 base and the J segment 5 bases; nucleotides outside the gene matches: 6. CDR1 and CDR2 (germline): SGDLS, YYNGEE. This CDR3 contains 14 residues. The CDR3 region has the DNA TGTGCCAGCAGCGTATATGACAGGGTTAACGAGCAGTACTTC. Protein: CASSVYDRVNEQYF.

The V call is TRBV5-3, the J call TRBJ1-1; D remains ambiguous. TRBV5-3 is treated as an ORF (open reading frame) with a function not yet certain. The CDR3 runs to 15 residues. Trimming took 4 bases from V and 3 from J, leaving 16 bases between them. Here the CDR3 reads CARSMDPGADTEAFF. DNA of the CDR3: TGTGCCAGAAGCATGGACCCGGGAGCGGACACTGAAGCTTTCTTT.

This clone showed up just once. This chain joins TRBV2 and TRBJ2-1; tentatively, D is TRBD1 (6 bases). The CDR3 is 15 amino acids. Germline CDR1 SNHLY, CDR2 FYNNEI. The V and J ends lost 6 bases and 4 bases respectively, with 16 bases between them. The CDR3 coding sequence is TGTGCCAGCAGCCGAGAACAGGGTTCGTACAATGAGCAGTTCTTC. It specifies CASSREQGSYNEQFF.

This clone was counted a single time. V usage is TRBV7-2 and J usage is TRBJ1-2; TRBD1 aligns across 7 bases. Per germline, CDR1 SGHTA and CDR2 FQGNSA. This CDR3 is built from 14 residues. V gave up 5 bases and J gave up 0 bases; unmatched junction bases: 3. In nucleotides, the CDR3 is TGTGCCAGCAGCACCAGGGGGACTAACTATGGCTACACCTTC. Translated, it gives CASSTRGTNYGYTF.

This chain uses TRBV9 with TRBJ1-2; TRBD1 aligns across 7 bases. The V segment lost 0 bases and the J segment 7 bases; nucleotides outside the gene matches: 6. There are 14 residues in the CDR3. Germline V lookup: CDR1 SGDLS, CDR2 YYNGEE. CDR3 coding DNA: TGTGCCAGCAGCGTAGAGGGGGCGTTCGCTGGCTACACCTTC. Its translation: CASSVEGAFAGYTF.

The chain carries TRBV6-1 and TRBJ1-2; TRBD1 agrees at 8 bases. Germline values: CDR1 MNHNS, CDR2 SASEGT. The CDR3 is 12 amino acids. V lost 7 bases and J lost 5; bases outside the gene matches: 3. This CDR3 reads CASTRQGYGYTF. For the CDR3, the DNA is TGTGCCAGCACTCGACAGGGGTATGGCTACACCTTC.

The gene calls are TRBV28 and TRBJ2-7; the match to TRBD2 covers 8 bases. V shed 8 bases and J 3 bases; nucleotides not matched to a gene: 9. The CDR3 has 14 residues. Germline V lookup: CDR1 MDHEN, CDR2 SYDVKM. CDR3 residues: CASRPPAGGYEQYF. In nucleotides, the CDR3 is TGTGCCAGCCGACCTCCTGCGGGGGGCTACGAGCAGTACTTC.

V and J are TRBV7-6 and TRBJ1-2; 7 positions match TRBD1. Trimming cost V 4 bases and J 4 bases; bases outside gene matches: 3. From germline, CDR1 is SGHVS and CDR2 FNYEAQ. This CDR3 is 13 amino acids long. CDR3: CASSWDSGYGYTF. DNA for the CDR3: TGTGCCAGCAGCTGGGACAGCGGCTATGGCTACACCTTC.

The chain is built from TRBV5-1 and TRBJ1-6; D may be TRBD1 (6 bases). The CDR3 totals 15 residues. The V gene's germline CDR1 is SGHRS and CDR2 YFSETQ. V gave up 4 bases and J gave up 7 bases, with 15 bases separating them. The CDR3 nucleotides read TGCGCCAGCAGCGCCGGGACAACGAGGAATTCACCCCTCCACTTT. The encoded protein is CASSAGTTRNSPLHF.

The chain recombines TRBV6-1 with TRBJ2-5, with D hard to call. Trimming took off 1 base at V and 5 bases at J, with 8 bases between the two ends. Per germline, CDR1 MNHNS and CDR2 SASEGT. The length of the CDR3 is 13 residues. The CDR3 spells CASSEGSFETQYF. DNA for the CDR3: TGTGCCAGCAGTGAAGGGAGCTTTGAGACCCAGTACTTC.

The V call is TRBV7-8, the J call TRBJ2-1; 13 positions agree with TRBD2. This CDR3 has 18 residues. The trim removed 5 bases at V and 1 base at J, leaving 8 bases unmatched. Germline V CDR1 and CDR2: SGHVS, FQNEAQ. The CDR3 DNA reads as TGTGCCAGCAGCCTACTAGCGGGGGGGCCTTCGTCCTACAATGAGCAGTTCTTC. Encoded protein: CASSLLAGGPSSYNEQFF.